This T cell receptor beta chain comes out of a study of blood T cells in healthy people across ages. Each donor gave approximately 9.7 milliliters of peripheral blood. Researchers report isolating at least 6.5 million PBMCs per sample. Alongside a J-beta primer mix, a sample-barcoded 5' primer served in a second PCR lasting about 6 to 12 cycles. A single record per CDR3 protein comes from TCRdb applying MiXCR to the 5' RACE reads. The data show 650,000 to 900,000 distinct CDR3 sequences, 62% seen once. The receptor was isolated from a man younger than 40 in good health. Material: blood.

This chain's CDR3 is CASSFRTVETQYF. CDR3 DNA: TGCGCCAGCAGCTTTAGAACGGTGGAGACCCAGTACTTC. The chain couples TRBV5-1 to TRBJ2-5, with D hard to call. Germline V gives CDR1 SGHRS, CDR2 YFSETQ. V dropped 2 bases and J dropped 5 bases, with 10 bases sitting between them. The CDR3 length is 13 residues. The full variable domain, rest sourced from reference TRBV5-1 and TRBJ2-5, is KAGVTQTPRYLIKTRGQQVTLSCSPISGHRSVSWYQQTPGQGLQFLFEYFSETQRNKGNFPGRFSGRQFSNSRSEMNVSTLELGDSALYLCASSFRTVETQYFGPGTRLLVL.